These T cell receptor beta chains were read from a single sample in a study of T cells in Graves' hyperthyroidism and ophthalmopathy. TCRdb fed the multiplex PCR reads into MiXCR, producing one record per CDR3 protein. Altogether a few hundred thousand distinct CDR3 sequences are present, 15% being singletons, with the ten largest covering about 31%. Sequencing was carried out using blood. These receptor sequences come from a woman younger than 45 with Graves' hyperthyroidism. Each CDR3 is given with its conserved first and last residue. The order of the fields is J gene, V gene, clone size, D gene, CDR3 DNA, CDR3 protein. D genes are given only for firm matches. Some rows mark clone size as missing; the rest say once, few, many or name a class of expanded clone.

>TRBJ2-7|TRBV7-2|many|TRBD2
TGTGCCAGCAGCTTAGCGGCGGCGGGACTAGAGTCCTACGAGCAGTACTTC
CASSLAAAGLESYEQYF
>TRBJ1-2|TRBV25-1|.|TRBD1
TGTGCCAGCAGTCCTGTCGCCGGGGGAGGGGGCTTACATGGCTACACCTTC
CASSPVAGGGGLHGYTF
>TRBJ1-5|TRBV5-1|.|.
TGCGCCAGCAGCTTGGGGGGGGCGAGGAAGCCCCAGCATTTT
CASSLGGARKPQHF
>TRBJ1-1|TRBV18|.|TRBD1
TGTGCCAGCTCACCTGCCTCGGACAGGAAAAACACTGAAGCTTTCTTT
CASSPASDRKNTEAFF
>TRBJ1-1|TRBV7-9|many|.
TGTGCCAGCAGCTTAGGTGGTCAGGAAGCTTTCTTT
CASSLGGQEAFF
>TRBJ2-2|TRBV6-1|many|TRBD2
TGTGCCAGCAGTGAGCGGGGGGGGGCGAACACCGGGGAGCTGTTTTTT
CASSERGGANTGELFF
>TRBJ1-1|TRBV27|.|.
TGTGCCAGCAATATATACGGGGGGAACACTGAAGCTTTCTTT
CASNIYGGNTEAFF
>TRBJ2-1|TRBV20-1|many|.
TGCAGTGCTAGAGATCTAAGCGGATCTTACAATGAGCAGTTCTTC
CSARDLSGSYNEQFF
>TRBJ2-7|TRBV10-3|many|TRBD1
TGTGCCATCAACAAGGACAGGGGATTATACGAGCAGTACTTC
CAINKDRGLYEQYF
>TRBJ2-5|TRBV6-1|many|TRBD1
TGTGCCAGCACCCCAGGGGGTCAAGTCCAAGAGACCCAGTACTTC
CASTPGGQVQETQYF
>TRBJ2-5|TRBV20-1|.|.
TGCAGTGCTAGCGACGCGTACCAAGAGACCCAGTACTTC
CSASDAYQETQYF
>TRBJ1-4|TRBV28|.|.
TGTGCCAGCAGTTTAGAACAGGAGACCGCAACTAATGAAAAACTGTTTTTT
CASSLEQETATNEKLFF
>TRBJ2-7|TRBV28|many|.
TGTGCCAGCAGTCTCCTCCAATCTTACGAGCAGTACTTC
CASSLLQSYEQYF
>TRBJ1-4|TRBV20-1|few|.
TGCAGTGCTATTCTTATCGGGAATGAAAAACTGTTTTTT
CSAILIGNEKLFF
>TRBJ1-3|TRBV7-8|.|.
TGTGCCAGCAGCCCGACAGATTCTTCTGGAAACACCATATATTTT
CASSPTDSSGNTIYF
>TRBJ2-3|TRBV12-3/TRBV12-4|many|.
TGTGCCAGCAGCCGGCTAATCACAGATACGCAGTATTTT
CASSRLITDTQYF
>TRBJ2-7|TRBV18|many|TRBD2
TGTGCCAGCTCACCCCCGGGCCTAGCGGGAGTCGGAGAGCAGTACTTC
CASSPPGLAGVGEQYF
>TRBJ2-2|TRBV5-1|.|TRBD1
TGCGCCAGCAGCGGCGGGACAGGGAACACCGGGGAGCTGTTTTTT
CASSGGTGNTGELFF
>TRBJ1-5|TRBV18|.|TRBD1
TGTGCCAGCTCACCACGTAAGACAGGGGGCAGAGAGCCCCAGCATTTT
CASSPRKTGGREPQHF
>TRBJ2-2|TRBV28|many|.
TGTGCCAGCAGTTTTGTAGCCGGGGAGCTGTTTTTT
CASSFVAGELFF
>TRBJ1-5|TRBV20-1|.|.
TGCAGTGCTAGAGATCCCAATTTGCCAGGGTATCAGCCCCAGCATTTT
CSARDPNLPGYQPQHF
>TRBJ2-5|TRBV15|.|TRBD1
TGTGCCACCAGCAGAGGCGACAGGGGTAAAGAGACCCAGTACTTC
CATSRGDRGKETQYF